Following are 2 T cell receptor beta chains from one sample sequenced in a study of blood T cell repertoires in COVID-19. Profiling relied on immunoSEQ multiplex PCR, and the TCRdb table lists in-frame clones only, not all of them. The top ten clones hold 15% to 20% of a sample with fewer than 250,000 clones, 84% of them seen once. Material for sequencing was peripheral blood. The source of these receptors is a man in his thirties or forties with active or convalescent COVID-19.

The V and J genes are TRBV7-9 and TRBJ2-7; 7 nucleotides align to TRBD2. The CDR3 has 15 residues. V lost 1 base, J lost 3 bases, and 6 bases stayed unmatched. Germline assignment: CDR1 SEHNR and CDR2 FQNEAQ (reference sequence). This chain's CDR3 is CASSLEGGRGYEQYF. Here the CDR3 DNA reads TGTGCCAGCAGCTTAGAGGGCGGGAGAGGCTACGAGCAGTACTTC.

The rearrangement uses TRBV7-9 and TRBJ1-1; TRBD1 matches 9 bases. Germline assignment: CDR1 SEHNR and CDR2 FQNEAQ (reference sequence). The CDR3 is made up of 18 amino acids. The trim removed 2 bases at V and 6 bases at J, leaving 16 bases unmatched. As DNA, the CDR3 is TGTGCCAGCAGCTTACCCCGGGACAGGGAACGGGTAGGGGCTGAAGCTTTCTTT. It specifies CASSLPRDRERVGAEAFF.